The clone carrying this TCR beta chain was observed at least ten times. This entry comes from a study of molecular identifiers for immune sequencing clone quantification. Based on a CD8+CD4-CCR7+CD45RA+ profile, naive CD8 T cells were sorted. The CDR3 has 13 amino acids. Germline CDR1 is MNHEY and CDR2 is SVGEGT. With 5 bases removed from V and 6 bases from J, the gap between germline ends came to 13 bases. From the PCR reads, TCRdb called clonotypes with MiXCR, one entry per CDR3 protein. Among about half a million distinct CDR3 sequences listed, about 20% were seen once. The chain links TRBV6-2 or TRBV6-3 to TRBJ1-1, with no clear D. This sequence was found in a human donor in good health. Some libraries in this study had Jurkat cell RNA spiked in. Material for sequencing was naive CD8+ T cells from blood, with Jurkat cell RNA spiked in. Subset meaning: FACS-sorted CD8+CD4-CCR7+CD45RA+ naive T cells. The CDR3 coding sequence is TGTGCCAGCAGTACTTTTGGATTGGCTGAAGCTTTCTTT. Its translation: CASSTFGLAEAFF.